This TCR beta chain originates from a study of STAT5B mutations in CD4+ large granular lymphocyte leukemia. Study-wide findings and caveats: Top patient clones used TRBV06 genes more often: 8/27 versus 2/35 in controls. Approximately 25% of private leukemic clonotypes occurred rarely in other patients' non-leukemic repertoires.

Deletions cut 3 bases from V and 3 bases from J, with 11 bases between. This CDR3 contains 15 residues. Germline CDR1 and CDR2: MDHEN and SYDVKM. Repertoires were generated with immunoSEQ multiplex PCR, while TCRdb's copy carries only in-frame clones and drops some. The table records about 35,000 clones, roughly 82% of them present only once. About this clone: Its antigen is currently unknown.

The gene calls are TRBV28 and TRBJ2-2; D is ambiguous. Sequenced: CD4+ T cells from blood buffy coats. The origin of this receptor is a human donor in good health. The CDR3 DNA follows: TGTGCCAGCAGTTTCCCCCTCGGTGACACCGGGGAGCTGTTTTTT. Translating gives CASSFPLGDTGELFF.